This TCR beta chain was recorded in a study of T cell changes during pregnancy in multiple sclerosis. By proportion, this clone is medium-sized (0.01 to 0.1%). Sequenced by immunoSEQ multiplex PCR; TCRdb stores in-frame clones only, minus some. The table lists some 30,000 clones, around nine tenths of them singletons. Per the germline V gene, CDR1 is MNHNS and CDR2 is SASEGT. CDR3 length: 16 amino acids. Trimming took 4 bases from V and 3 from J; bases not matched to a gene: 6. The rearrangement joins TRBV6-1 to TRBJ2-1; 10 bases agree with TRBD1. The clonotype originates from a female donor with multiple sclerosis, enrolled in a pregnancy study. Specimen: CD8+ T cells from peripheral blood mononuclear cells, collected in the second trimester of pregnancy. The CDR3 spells CASSGTGTGDYNEQFF. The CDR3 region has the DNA TGTGCCAGCAGTGGTACCGGGACAGGGGACTACAATGAGCAGTTCTTC.